The TCR beta chain under discussion was sequenced for a study of OX40 agonist ivuxolimab in advanced cancers. The junction had 7 bases not matched to a gene; V was cut back by 2 bases and J by 3 bases. This CDR3 comprises 16 residues. Germline V lookup: CDR1 MNHEY, CDR2 SVGAGI. The assay was immunoSEQ multiplex PCR, and TCRdb's table has in-frame clones only and misses some. The sample lists roughly 40,000 clones; 75% to 90% were seen once. The sample consisted of CD4+ or CD8+ T cells sorted from blood, taken in a trial of the OX40 agonist ivuxolimab. This chain connects TRBV6-5 to TRBJ2-5; 9 nucleotides match TRBD2. This TCR was recovered from an adult with an advanced solid tumor such as melanoma, head and neck, liver or kidney cancer. Here the CDR3 reads CASSYAFAGGEETQYF. The CDR3 bases are TGTGCCAGCAGTTACGCTTTTGCGGGGGGGGAAGAGACCCAGTACTTC.